The 30 T cell receptor beta chains listed next were all sequenced from one sample in a study of human T cells and chemical hapten exposure. One entry per CDR3 protein, called by TCRdb with MiXCR from the RACE reads. The sample holds about 140,000 distinct CDR3 sequences; over 9.5% are singletons and the top ten take around 1.4%. This sample's time point: patch test 2, 6 weeks after DPC sensitization. Stated treatment: therapeutic diphenylcyclopropenone sensitization with weekly scalp DPC. Sequencing was performed on whole blood, taken in connection with sensitization to the hapten diphenylcyclopropenone (DPC). Receptor source: a woman in her forties or fifties with alopecia areata. Some clones in this sample may be carry-over from other donors' samples.

The chain carries TRBV19 and TRBJ2-5; TRBD1 matches at 7 bases. V lost 5 bases and J lost 5; bases outside the gene matches: 8. The CDR3 spans 14 residues. The germline V gene has CDR1 LNHDA and CDR2 SQIVND (reference sequence). The CDR3 spells CASSSDRDGETQYF. The CDR3 bases are TGTGCCAGTAGTTCCGACAGGGACGGGGAGACCCAGTACTTC.

This clonotype was seen a handful of times. The J gene is TRBJ2-4, the V gene TRBV11-2; 11 nucleotides match TRBD1. V lost 7 bases, J lost 1 base, and 9 bases stayed unmatched. Germline V CDR1 and CDR2: SGHAT, FQNNGV. This CDR3 region has 17 residues. CDR3 in DNA: TGTGCCAGCATCCGGGCCCGGGACAGGGGGGCCAAAAACATTCAGTACTTC. This encodes CASIRARDRGAKNIQYF.

J is TRBJ2-7 and V is TRBV30; D not certain. Germline V gene lookup returns CDR1 GTSNPN and CDR2 SVGIG (reference sequence). V was trimmed by 7 bases and J by 1 base, leaving 11 bases between them. The CDR3 totals 12 residues. For the CDR3, the DNA is TGTGCCTATTCGGGCTTGTCCTACGAGCAGTACTTC. It translates to CAYSGLSYEQYF.

There are a few counts of this clonotype. The CDR3 region is CATTRGEGTDTQYF. For the CDR3, the DNA is TGTGCCACAACCCGGGGAGAGGGCACAGATACGCAGTATTTT. This rearrangement joins TRBV11-1 to TRBJ2-3; a weak D match, TRBD2 (5 bases). V gave up 10 bases and J gave up 1 base, with 15 bases separating them. CDR1 is SGHAT and CDR2 is FQDESV in the germline V gene (reference sequence). This CDR3 has 14 amino acids.

This clonotype has just a few counts. The chain combines TRBV12-3 or TRBV12-4 with TRBJ1-2; TRBD1 might be the D (5 bases). V gave up 6 bases and J gave up 4 bases, with 9 bases separating them. The CDR3 contains 12 residues. Written as DNA, the CDR3 is TGTGCCAGCAGGCCCGGGACCTATGGCTACACCTTC. It translates to CASRPGTYGYTF.

This chain links TRBV6-5 with TRBJ2-3; D is ambiguous. Per the germline V gene, CDR1 is MNHEY and CDR2 is SVGAGI. The CDR3 covers 14 residues. Between the trimmed V and J ends, which lost 6 bases and 2 bases, there was a span of 12 bases. CDR3 coding DNA: TGTGCCAGCAGCCAGCCTTCTACCACAGATACGCAGTATTTT. It yields the protein CASSQPSTTDTQYF.

The V gene is TRBV20-1, the J gene TRBJ2-7, with TRBD2 matching 9 bases. Germline assignment: CDR1 DFQATT and CDR2 SNEGSKA (reference sequence). This CDR3 comprises 16 residues. Trimming cost V 0 bases and J 2 bases; bases outside gene matches: 8. This CDR3 reads CSARDRGGGRAYEQYF. In nucleotides, the CDR3 is TGCAGTGCTAGAGACAGAGGTGGCGGGAGGGCCTACGAGCAGTACTTC.

CDR3 sequence: CASSQVGPYGYTF. The CDR3 DNA follows: TGTGCCAGCAGCCAAGTGGGCCCCTATGGCTACACCTTC. V is TRBV14 and J is TRBJ1-2, with D unresolved. Trimming shortened V by 1 base and J by 4 bases, and 7 bases separated the two germline ends. The CDR3 spans 13 residues. Germline V lookup: CDR1 SGHDN, CDR2 FVKESK.

The genes are TRBV5-1 and TRBJ2-7; D not certain. This CDR3 has 14 amino acids. Germline values: CDR1 SGHRS, CDR2 YFSETQ. V was cut by 1 base and J by 3 bases, with 11 bases left in between. The CDR3 sequence is CASSLRVGDYEQYF. CDR3 DNA sequence: TGCGCCAGCAGCTTGCGTGTCGGAGACTACGAGCAGTACTTC.

V is TRBV6-5 and J is TRBJ2-3; no reliable D call. The CDR3 is 13 residues long. Germline V gene sequence: CDR1 MNHEY, CDR2 SVGAGI. Trimming took off 8 bases at V and 0 bases at J, with 9 bases between the two ends. The CDR3 DNA is TGTGCCAGCCAGCTTTCTAGCACAGATACGCAGTATTTT. This translates into CASQLSSTDTQYF.

The CDR3 nucleotides read TGTGCCAGCAGTAGGACTAGCGGGAGGGGTGGGAATGAGCAGTTCTTC. This gives the protein CASSRTSGRGGNEQFF. The chain has TRBV25-1 and TRBJ2-1; 15 bases line up with TRBD2. With 5 bases clipped from V and 7 bases from J, the junction kept 6 bases outside the gene matches. In germline, CDR1 is MGHDK, CDR2 SYGVNS. This CDR3 is 16 amino acids long.

This clonotype was counted a few times. The chain recombines TRBV7-9 with TRBJ2-7; the D is unclear. V lost 3 bases, J lost 6 bases, and 9 bases lay in between. The germline CDR1 and CDR2 sequences are SEHNR and FQNEAQ (reference sequence). The CDR3 extends over 12 amino acids. The CDR3 DNA reads as TGTGCCAGCAGCTTGGTGAGTTCCGAGCAGTACTTC. Protein: CASSLVSSEQYF.

This clonotype was seen many times. The chain joins TRBV24-1 to TRBJ2-1, with D unresolved. This CDR3 comprises 15 residues. The ends were cut back, 4 bases at V and 0 bases at J, with 9 bases in the middle. Germline V gene lookup returns CDR1 KGHDR and CDR2 SFDVKD. The CDR3 DNA reads as TGTGCCACCAGTGAGTTTCCGGACTCCTACAATGAGCAGTTCTTC. Its protein is CATSEFPDSYNEQFF.

This clonotype was detected a few times. CDR3 DNA sequence: TGTGCCAGCAGTGAATTTGGCACCTACGAGCAGTACTTC. It is translated as CASSEFGTYEQYF. The chain combines TRBV25-1 with TRBJ2-7; D gene unclear. The V and J ends lost 1 base and 2 bases respectively, with 6 bases between them. Germline V gene sequence: CDR1 MGHDK, CDR2 SYGVNS. The CDR3 is 13 residues long.

A few counts support this clonotype. The gene calls are TRBV6-5 and TRBJ2-1, with D uncertain. The V end lost 6 bases, the J end lost 0 bases, and 6 bases lay between the germline ends. Germline values: CDR1 MNHEY, CDR2 SVGAGI. This CDR3 contains 13 residues. CDR3 sequence: CASRESSYNEQFF. The CDR3 bases are TGTGCCAGCAGAGAATCCTCCTACAATGAGCAGTTCTTC.

This clonotype was counted at least ten times. The junction departs from germline at one end; a sequencing error may be responsible. This chain joins TRBV5-1 and TRBJ2-3; a weak D match, TRBD2 (5 bases). This CDR3 comprises 13 residues. Germline lookup yields CDR1 SGHRS and CDR2 YFSETQ. CDR3 DNA sequence: TGTGCCAGCAGCTTAGGGAGCACGGACACGCAGTATTTT. Translating it yields CASSLGSTDTQYF.

The J gene is TRBJ1-2, the V gene TRBV12-3 or TRBV12-4, with D tentatively TRBD1 (5 bases). CDR3 length equals 16 residues. V dropped 1 base and J dropped 0 bases, with 12 bases sitting between them. Written as DNA, the CDR3 is TGTGCCAGCAGTTTAGGGCAGGGAGAGTCTAACTATGGCTACACCTTC. Translating it yields CASSLGQGESNYGYTF.

This clonotype was observed many times. The V and J genes are TRBV29-1 and TRBJ2-1, with 10 positions matching TRBD1. V was pared by 7 bases and J by 8 bases, with 5 bases of the junction left unmatched. Germline V gene lookup returns CDR1 SQVTM and CDR2 ANQGSEA. The CDR3 is made up of 12 amino acids. CDR3 loop: CSGDRGLDEQFF. The DNA for the CDR3 is TGCAGCGGCGACAGGGGGCTAGATGAGCAGTTCTTC.

The J gene is TRBJ2-5, the V gene TRBV7-2, with D perhaps matching TRBD1 (5 bases). CDR3 length: 14 residues. V was pared by 5 bases and J by 1 base, with 11 bases between. Germline-derived CDR1 and CDR2 are SGHTA and FQGNSA. The CDR3 coding sequence is TGTGCCAGCAGCCCTACGCAGGGCCAAGAGACCCAGTACTTC. Encoded protein: CASSPTQGQETQYF.

This clonotype has only a few counts. J is TRBJ1-3 and V is TRBV20-1; D remains ambiguous. The CDR3 loop spans 14 amino acids. Germline CDR1 DFQATT, CDR2 SNEGSKA (reference sequence). Trimming pared 4 bases from V and 0 bases from J, leaving 10 bases between. The CDR3 loop reads CSATGPNSGNTIYF. Here the CDR3 DNA reads TGCAGTGCTACAGGACCGAACTCTGGAAACACCATATATTTT.

This clonotype was observed many times. The chain joins TRBV18 to TRBJ1-4, with TRBD1 as a possible D gene (5 bases). Germline assignment: CDR1 KGHSH and CDR2 LQKENI. The CDR3 is 16 residues long. Deletions cut 3 bases from V and 0 bases from J, with 11 bases between. The CDR3 here is CASSPSGRTTNEKLFF. CDR3 bases: TGTGCCAGCTCACCTTCGGGACGGACAACTAATGAAAAACTGTTTTTT. The full variable domain, its missing parts supplied by reference TRBV18 and TRBJ1-4, is NAGVMQNPRHLVRRRGQEARLRCSPMKGHSHVYWYRQLPEEGLKFMVYLQKENIIDESGMPKERFSAEFPKEGPSILRIQQVVRGDSAAYFCASSPSGRTTNEKLFFGSGTQLSVL.

This clonotype appeared many times. The chain recombines TRBV7-9 with TRBJ1-2, with TRBD1 identical over 10 bases. CDR3 length equals 14 residues. Germline V gives CDR1 SEHNR, CDR2 FQNEAQ (reference sequence). Trimming took 8 bases from V and 4 from J; bases not matched to a gene: 7. The CDR3 reads CASGDRGQGYGYTF. The CDR3 DNA is TGTGCCAGCGGAGACAGGGGGCAAGGCTATGGCTACACCTTC.

There are a few counts of this clonotype. The CDR3 DNA follows: TGCGCCAGCAGCGAAGCGACAGGAGCGAACACTGAAGCTTTCTTT. It encodes CASSEATGANTEAFF. This chain uses TRBV5-1 with TRBJ1-1; possibly TRBD1 for D (6 bases). The germline V and J ends were trimmed by 4 bases and 1 base, with 14 bases remaining between them. The germline gives CDR1 SGHRS, CDR2 YFSETQ. This CDR3 is built from 15 residues.

This clonotype was seen only a few times. The gene calls are TRBV7-9 and TRBJ2-7; tentatively, D is TRBD1 (6 bases). V was pared by 5 bases and J by 4 bases, with 15 bases between. CDR1 is SEHNR and CDR2 is FQNEAQ in the germline V gene (reference sequence). The CDR3 consists of 14 residues. DNA for the CDR3: TGTGCCAGCAGCGCTCGGGACACCAGATACGAGCAGTACTTC. Protein product: CASSARDTRYEQYF.

Remarks on this clonotype: The CDR3 does not close with the conserved phenylalanine or tryptophan, likely indicating a read error. The chain has TRBV11-3 and TRBJ2-7, with 8 bases aligning to TRBD1. Germline V gene sequence: CDR1 SGHNT, CDR2 YENEEA. V gave up 1 base and J gave up 5 bases; unmatched junction bases: 7. The CDR3 runs to 15 residues. The CDR3 DNA reads TGTGCCAGCAGCTTAGCGCAGGGGGCGTTCCACGAGCAGTACTCC. It yields the protein CASSLAQGAFHEQYS.

This sequence joins TRBV12-3 or TRBV12-4 and TRBJ1-2; D is uncertain. The CDR3 is made up of 13 amino acids. V was trimmed by 10 bases and J by 2 bases, leaving 14 bases between them. This CDR3 is CATSNRENYGYTF. The CDR3 nucleotides read TGTGCCACCTCCAACAGAGAGAACTATGGCTACACCTTC.

This clonotype was recorded many times. The gene calls are TRBV5-1 and TRBJ1-1; no clear D gene. The CDR3 has 12 amino acids. In germline, CDR1 is SGHRS, CDR2 YFSETQ. V was clipped by 4 bases and J by 4 bases, with 8 bases between them. DNA of the CDR3: TGCGCCAGCAGCGGGAAGGGCACTGAAGCTTTCTTT. Amino acid sequence: CASSGKGTEAFF.

The rearrangement uses TRBV29-1 and TRBJ2-2; maybe TRBD1 (5 bases). CDR1 is SQVTM and CDR2 is ANQGSEA in the germline V gene. Trimming cost V 8 bases and J 5 bases, with 12 bases left between them. The CDR3 covers 12 residues. CDR3 DNA: TGCAGCTCGACAGCCCCAACCGGGGAGCTGTTTTTT. It is translated as CSSTAPTGELFF.

The chain couples TRBV19 to TRBJ2-3, with D perhaps matching TRBD2 (5 bases). This CDR3 comprises 13 residues. The germline gives CDR1 LNHDA, CDR2 SQIVND (reference sequence). Trimming took off 3 bases at V and 3 bases at J, with 7 bases between the two ends. In DNA, the CDR3 is TGTGCCAGTAGTATGAGCGGAACAGATACGCAGTATTTT. Translating it yields CASSMSGTDTQYF.

This clonotype showed up many times. The rearrangement links TRBV28 to TRBJ2-7; 9 bases map to TRBD1. The CDR3 is made up of 15 amino acids. CDR1 and CDR2 from the germline V gene are MDHEN and SYDVKM. V was clipped by 2 bases and J by 7 bases; unmatched bases: 9. DNA of the CDR3: TGTGCCAGCAGTTTAGGAGGACAGGGGCAGGGGGAGCAGTACTTC. Amino acid sequence: CASSLGGQGQGEQYF.